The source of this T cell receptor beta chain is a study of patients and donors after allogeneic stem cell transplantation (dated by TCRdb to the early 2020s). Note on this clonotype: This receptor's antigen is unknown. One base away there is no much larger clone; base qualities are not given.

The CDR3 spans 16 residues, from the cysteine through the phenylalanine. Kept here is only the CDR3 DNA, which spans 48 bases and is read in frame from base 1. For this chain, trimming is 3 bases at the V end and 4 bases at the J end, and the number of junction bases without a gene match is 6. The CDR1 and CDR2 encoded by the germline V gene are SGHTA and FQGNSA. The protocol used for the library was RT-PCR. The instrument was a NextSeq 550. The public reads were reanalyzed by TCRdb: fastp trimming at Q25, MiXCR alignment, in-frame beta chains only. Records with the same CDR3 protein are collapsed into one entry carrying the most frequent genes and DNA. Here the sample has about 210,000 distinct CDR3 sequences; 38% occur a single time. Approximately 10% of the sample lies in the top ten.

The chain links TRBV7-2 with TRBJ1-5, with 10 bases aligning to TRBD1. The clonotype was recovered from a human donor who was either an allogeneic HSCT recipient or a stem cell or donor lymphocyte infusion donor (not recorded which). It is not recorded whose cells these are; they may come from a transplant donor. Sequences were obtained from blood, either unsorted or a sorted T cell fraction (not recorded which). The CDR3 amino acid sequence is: CASSFGTGVANQPQHF. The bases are TGTGCCAGCAGCTTTGGGACAGGGGTTGCAAATCAGCCCCAGCATTTT.